This TCR beta chain was recorded in a study of blood T cells in healthy people across ages. All donors came from Russia, were Caucasian and healthy, and spanned ages about 6 to 100. General study points: The recorded TCR beta diversity per million T cells decreased in a roughly linear manner with age.

The CDR3 covers 16 residues. The germline gives CDR1 SQVTM, CDR2 ANQGSEA. As for this clonotype: The antigen is not known. A much more abundant neighbour one base away suggests this may be a read error.

A J-beta primer mix and a sample-barcoded 5' primer were used in a second PCR of roughly 6 to 12 cycles. TCRdb re-analysed the 5' RACE reads in MiXCR, keeping a single row per CDR3 protein. Among 1.5 million or so distinct CDR3 sequences, roughly 43% were seen once, and the ten largest hold less than 5%. This chain connects TRBV29-1 to TRBJ2-5; TRBD2 agrees at 7 bases. The tail of the sequence fits TRBJ2-1 better, so the J call may be wrong. This TCR was recovered from a woman under 30 in good health. Input material: blood. CDR3 amino acids: CSVEVSGEGFQETQFF. CDR3 nucleotide sequence: TGCAGCGTTGAAGTATCCGGGGAGGGCTTCCAAGAGACCCAGTTCTTC.